Here is one T cell receptor (beta chain) with its context. Isolated RNA was reverse transcribed into cDNA used as the sequencing template. Sequencing used immunoSEQ multiplex PCR; TCRdb keeps in-frame clones, though not all of them. The sample includes 170,000 or so clones, roughly 60% of them seen just once. The data were obtained in a study of CD8+ T cells in alopecia areata. Germline V gives CDR1 MGHDK, CDR2 SYGVNS. With 0 bases clipped from V and 10 bases from J, the junction kept 9 bases outside the gene matches. The CDR3 spans 16 residues. The clonotype originates from a human donor with alopecia areata. Sequencing used CD4+ T cells sorted from blood, obtained at week 0. The chain joins TRBV25-1 to TRBJ1-6, with 7 bases matching TRBD1. CDR3 nucleotides: TGTGCCAGCAGTGAATATGGGACAGAACTCCTATCACCCCTCCACTTT. This codes for CASSEYGTELLSPLHF.